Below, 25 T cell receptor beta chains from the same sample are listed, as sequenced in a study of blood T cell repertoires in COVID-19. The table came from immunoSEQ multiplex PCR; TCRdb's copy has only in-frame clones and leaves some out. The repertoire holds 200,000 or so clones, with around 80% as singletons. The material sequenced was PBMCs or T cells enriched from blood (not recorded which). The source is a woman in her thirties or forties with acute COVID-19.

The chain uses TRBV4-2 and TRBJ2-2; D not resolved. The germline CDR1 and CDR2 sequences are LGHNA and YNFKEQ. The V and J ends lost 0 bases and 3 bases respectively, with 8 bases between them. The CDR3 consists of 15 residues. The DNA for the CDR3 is TGTGCCAGCAGCCAAGAAACAGTGTACACCGGGGAGCTGTTTTTT. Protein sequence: CASSQETVYTGELFF.

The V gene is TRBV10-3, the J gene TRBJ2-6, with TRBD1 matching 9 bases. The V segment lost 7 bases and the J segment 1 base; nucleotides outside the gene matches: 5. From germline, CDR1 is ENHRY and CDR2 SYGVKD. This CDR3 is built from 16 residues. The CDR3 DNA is TGTGCCATCATAGGGACAGGGAAGTCTGGGGCCAACGTCCTGACTTTC. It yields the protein CAIIGTGKSGANVLTF.

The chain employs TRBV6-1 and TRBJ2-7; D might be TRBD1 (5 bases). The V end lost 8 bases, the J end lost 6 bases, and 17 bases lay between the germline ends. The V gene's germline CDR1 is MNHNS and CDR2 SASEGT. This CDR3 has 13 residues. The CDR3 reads CASFSAGLGEQYF. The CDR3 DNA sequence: TGTGCCAGCTTCTCGGCAGGGTTGGGCGAGCAGTACTTC.

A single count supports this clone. The chain's CDR3 is CASSSPGGGTSSYEQYF. CDR3 bases: TGTGCCAGCAGTTCCCCTGGGGGGGGCACGAGCTCCTACGAGCAGTACTTC. The V gene is TRBV28, the J gene TRBJ2-7, with TRBD2 as a possible D gene (7 bases). Trimming cost V 4 bases and J 0 bases, with 19 bases left between them. CDR1 and CDR2 (germline): MDHEN, SYDVKM. The CDR3 loop spans 17 amino acids.

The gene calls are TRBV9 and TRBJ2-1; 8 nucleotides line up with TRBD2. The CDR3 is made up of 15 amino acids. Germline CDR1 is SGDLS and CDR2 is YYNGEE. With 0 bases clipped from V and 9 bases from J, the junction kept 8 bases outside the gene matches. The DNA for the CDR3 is TGTGCCAGCAGCGTAGAAACGGGAGGGCGAGGTGAGCAGTTCTTC. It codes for CASSVETGGRGEQFF.

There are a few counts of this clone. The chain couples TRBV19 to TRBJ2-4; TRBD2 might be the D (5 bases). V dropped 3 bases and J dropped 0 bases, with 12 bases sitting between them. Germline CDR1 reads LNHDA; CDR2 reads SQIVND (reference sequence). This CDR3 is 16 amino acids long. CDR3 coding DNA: TGTGCCAGTAGTATCCGGGGAGCTCAAGCCAAAAACATTCAGTACTTC. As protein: CASSIRGAQAKNIQYF.

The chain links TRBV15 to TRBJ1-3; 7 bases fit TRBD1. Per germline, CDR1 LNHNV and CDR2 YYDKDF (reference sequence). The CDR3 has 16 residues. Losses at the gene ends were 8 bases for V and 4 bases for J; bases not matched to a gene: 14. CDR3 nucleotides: TGTGCCACCTCCTGGGGCCTAAGGGACAGAGGAAACACCATATATTTT. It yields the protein CATSWGLRDRGNTIYF.

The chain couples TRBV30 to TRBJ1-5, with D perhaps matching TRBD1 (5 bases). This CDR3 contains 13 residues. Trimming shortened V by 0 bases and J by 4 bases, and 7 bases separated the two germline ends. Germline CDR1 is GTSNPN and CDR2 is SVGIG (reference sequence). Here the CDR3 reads CAWSVAGNQPQHF. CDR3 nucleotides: TGTGCCTGGAGTGTAGCAGGGAATCAGCCCCAGCATTTT.

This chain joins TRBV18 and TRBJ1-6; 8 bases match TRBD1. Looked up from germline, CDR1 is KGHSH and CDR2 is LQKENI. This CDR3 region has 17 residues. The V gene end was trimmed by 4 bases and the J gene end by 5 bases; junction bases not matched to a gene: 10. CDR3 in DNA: TGTGCCAGCTCACTTGCAGGGGGCGCGAAGAATAATTCACCCCTCCACTTT. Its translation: CASSLAGGAKNNSPLHF.

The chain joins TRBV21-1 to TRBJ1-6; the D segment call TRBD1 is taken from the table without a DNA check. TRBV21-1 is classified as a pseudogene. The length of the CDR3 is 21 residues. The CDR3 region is CASSKGPPYDSFSSYNSPLHF. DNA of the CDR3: TGTGCCAGCAGCAAAGGACCCCCTTACGACAGTTTTAGCTCCTATAATTCACCCCTCCACTTT.

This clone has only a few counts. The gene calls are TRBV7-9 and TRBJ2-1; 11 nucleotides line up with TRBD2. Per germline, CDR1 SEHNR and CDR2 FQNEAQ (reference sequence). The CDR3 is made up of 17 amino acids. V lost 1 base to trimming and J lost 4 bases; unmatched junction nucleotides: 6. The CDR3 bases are TGTGCCAGCAGCTTAGACACGGGGACTAGCGGATACAATGAGCAGTTCTTC. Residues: CASSLDTGTSGYNEQFF.

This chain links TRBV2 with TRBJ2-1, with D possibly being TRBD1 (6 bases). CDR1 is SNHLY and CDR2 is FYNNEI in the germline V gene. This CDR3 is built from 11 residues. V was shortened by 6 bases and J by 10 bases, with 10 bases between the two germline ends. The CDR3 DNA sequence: TGTGCCAGCAGCCGGACAGTGGAGCAGTTCTTC. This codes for CASSRTVEQFF.

This CDR3 is CAWTKREWADTQYF. CDR3 in DNA: TGTGCCTGGACAAAGCGGGAGTGGGCAGATACGCAGTATTTT. The chain has TRBV30 and TRBJ2-3; 8 bases fit TRBD2. The CDR3 runs 14 residues. The V and J ends lost 4 bases and 4 bases, in that order; junction bases with no gene match: 7. Germline V CDR1 and CDR2: GTSNPN, SVGIG (reference sequence).

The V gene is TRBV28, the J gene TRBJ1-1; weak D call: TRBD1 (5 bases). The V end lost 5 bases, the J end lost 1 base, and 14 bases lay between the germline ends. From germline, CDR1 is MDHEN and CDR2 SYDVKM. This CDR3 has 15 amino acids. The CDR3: CASSPPGRENTEAFF. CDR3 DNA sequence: TGTGCCAGCAGTCCACCAGGGCGTGAGAACACTGAAGCTTTCTTT.

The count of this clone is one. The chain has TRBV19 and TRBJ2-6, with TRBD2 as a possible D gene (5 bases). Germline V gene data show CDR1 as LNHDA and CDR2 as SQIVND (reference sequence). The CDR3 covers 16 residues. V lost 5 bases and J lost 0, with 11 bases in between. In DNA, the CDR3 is TGTGCCAGTAGTTGGCTGGGGAGCTCTGGGGCCAACGTCCTGACTTTC. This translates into CASSWLGSSGANVLTF. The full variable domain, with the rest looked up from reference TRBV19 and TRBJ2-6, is DGGITQSPKYLFRKEGQNVTLSCEQNLNHDAMYWYRQDPGQGLRLIYYSQIVNDFQKGDIAEGYSVSREKKESFPLTVTSAQKNPTAFYLCASSWLGSSGANVLTFGAGSRLTVL.

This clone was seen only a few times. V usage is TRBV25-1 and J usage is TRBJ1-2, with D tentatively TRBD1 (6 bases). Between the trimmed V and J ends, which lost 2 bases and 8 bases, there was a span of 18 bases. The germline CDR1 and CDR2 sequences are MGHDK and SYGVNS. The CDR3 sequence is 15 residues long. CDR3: CASSESLDGGRGYTF. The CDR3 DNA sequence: TGTGCCAGCAGTGAAAGTCTTGATGGGGGCAGAGGCTACACCTTC.

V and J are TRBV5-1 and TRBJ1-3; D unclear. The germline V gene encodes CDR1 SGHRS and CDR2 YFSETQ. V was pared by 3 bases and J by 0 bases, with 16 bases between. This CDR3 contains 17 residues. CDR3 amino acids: CASSSGLGVSSGNTIYF. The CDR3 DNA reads TGCGCCAGCAGCTCCGGACTGGGAGTCTCCTCTGGAAACACCATATATTTT.

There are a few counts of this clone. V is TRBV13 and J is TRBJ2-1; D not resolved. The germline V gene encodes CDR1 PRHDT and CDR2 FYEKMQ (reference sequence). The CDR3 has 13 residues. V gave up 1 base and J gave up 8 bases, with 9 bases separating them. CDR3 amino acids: CASSLDRRDEQFF. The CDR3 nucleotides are TGTGCCAGCAGCTTAGATAGGAGAGATGAGCAGTTCTTC.

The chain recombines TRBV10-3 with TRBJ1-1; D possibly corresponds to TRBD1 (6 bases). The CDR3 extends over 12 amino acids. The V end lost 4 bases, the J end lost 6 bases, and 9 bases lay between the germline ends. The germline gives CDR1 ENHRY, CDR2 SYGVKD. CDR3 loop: CAISGQAPEAFF. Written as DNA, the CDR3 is TGTGCCATCAGTGGACAGGCCCCTGAAGCTTTCTTT.

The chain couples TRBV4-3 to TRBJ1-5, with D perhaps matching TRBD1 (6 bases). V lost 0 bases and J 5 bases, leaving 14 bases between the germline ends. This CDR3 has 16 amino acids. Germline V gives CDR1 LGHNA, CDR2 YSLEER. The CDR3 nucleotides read TGCGCCAGCAGCCAAGACTGGCAGGGGTTTCATCAGCCCCAGCATTTT. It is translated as CASSQDWQGFHQPQHF.

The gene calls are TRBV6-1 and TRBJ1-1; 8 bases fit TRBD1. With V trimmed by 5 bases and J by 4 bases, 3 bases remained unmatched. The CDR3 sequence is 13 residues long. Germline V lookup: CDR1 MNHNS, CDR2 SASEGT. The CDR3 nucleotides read TGTGCCAGCAGTTTTACAGGGGGCACTGAAGCTTTCTTT. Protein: CASSFTGGTEAFF.

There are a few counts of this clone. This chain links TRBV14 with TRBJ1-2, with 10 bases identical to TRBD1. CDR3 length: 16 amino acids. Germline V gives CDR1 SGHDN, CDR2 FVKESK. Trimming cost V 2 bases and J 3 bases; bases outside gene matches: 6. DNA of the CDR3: TGTGCCAGCAGCCAATTTGACAGGGGGCAATACTATGGCTACACCTTC. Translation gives CASSQFDRGQYYGYTF.

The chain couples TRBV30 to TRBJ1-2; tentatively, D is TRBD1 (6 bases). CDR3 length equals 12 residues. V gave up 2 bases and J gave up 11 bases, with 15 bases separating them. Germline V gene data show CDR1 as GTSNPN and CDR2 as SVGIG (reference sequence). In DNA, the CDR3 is TGTGCCTGGAGTCAAGAAGACAGGATATACACCTTC. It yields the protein CAWSQEDRIYTF. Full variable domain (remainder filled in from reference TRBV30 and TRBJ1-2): SQTIHQWPATLVQPVGSPLSLECTVEGTSNPNLYWYRQAAGRGLQLLFYSVGIGQISSEVPQNLSASRPQDRQFILSSKKLLLSDSGFYLCAWSQEDRIYTFGSGTRLTVV.

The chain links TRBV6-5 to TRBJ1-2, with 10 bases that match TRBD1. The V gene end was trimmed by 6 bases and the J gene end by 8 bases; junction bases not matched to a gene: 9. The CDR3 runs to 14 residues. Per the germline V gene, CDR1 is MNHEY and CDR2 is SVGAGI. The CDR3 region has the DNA TGTGCCAGCAGCCTAATAGGGACAGGGGAAGGCTACACCTTC. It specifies CASSLIGTGEGYTF.

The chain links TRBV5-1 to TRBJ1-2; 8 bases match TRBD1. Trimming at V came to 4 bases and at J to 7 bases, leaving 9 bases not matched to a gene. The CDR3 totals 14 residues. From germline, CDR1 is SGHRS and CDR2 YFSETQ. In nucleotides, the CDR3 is TGCGCCAGCAGCCAAGAAAGACAGGGGTTTGGCTACACCTTC. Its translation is CASSQERQGFGYTF.